This T cell receptor beta chain was identified during a study of blood T cell repertoires in COVID-19. Background on the study: Nucleic acid was either cDNA or gDNA, and it came from T cells, B-cell-depleted T cells, or PBMCs.

Method: immunoSEQ multiplex PCR; TCRdb's copy keeps in-frame clones and lacks some. The table includes fewer than 250,000 clones, around 86% detected once. Sample: peripheral blood. This clonotype originated in a man between 60 and 75 years old with acute or convalescent COVID-19.

Written as DNA, the CDR3 is TGTGCCAGCTCCGGGGAGGTAGCGGGCGCCGGCCGGCAGTTCTTC. Protein sequence: CASSGEVAGAGRQFF. The V call is TRBV5-4, the J call TRBJ2-1; 7 positions agree with TRBD2. Germline CDR1 reads SGHNT; CDR2 reads YYREEE (reference sequence). The CDR3 length is 15 residues. V was pared by 7 bases and J by 12 bases, with 19 bases of the junction left unmatched.